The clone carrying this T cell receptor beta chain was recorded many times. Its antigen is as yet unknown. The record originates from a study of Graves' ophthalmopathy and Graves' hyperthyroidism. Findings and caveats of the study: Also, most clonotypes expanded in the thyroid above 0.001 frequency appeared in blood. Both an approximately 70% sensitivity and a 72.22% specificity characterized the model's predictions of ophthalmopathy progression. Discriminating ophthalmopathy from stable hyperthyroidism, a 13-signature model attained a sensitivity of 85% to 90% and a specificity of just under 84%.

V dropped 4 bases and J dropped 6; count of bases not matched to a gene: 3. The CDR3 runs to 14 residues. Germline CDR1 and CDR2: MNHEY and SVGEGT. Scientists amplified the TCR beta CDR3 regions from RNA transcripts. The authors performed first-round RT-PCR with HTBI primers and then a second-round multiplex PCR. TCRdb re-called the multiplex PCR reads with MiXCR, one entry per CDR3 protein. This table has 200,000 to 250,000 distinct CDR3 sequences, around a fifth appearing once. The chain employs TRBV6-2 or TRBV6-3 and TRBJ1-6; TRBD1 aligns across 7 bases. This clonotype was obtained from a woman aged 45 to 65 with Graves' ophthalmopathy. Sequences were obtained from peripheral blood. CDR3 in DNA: TGTGCCAGCAGTTCGGGACAGTTTAATTCACCCCTCCACTTT. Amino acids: CASSSGQFNSPLHF.